These 18 T cell receptor beta chains were sequenced from one sample in a study of blood T cell repertoires in COVID-19. Some clones are missing from TCRdb's copy, which holds only in-frame ones; the method was immunoSEQ multiplex PCR. This sample has roughly 86,000 clones; around 80% occur once, and the top ten carry around a fifth. The sample was peripheral blood. The receptor source for this set is a human donor in a cohort sampled during active COVID-19.

This rearrangement joins TRBV28 to TRBJ2-5, with 10 bases fitting TRBD2. The CDR3 totals 17 residues. CDR1 MDHEN and CDR2 SYDVKM come from the germline V gene. V was clipped by 4 bases and J by 1 base; unmatched bases: 9. CDR3 in DNA: TGTGCCAGCAGTTACTCCGGGGTAGCGGGGGGCCAAGAGACCCAGTACTTC. Translation: CASSYSGVAGGQETQYF.

This clone has just a few counts. CDR3 residues: CASSLTQGSYEQYF. In DNA, the CDR3 is TGTGCCAGCAGCTTAACACAGGGCTCCTACGAGCAGTACTTC. The chain joins TRBV7-2 to TRBJ2-7, with D tentatively TRBD1 (6 bases). Trimming stripped 2 bases from V and 0 bases from J, with 8 bases between. The CDR3 totals 14 residues. CDR1 SGHTA and CDR2 FQGNSA come from the germline V gene.

This clone showed up just a few times. The chain joins TRBV6-1 to TRBJ2-7, with a tentative D call TRBD1 (5 bases). Trimming left V 3 bases short and J 5 bases short, with 17 bases between. Germline lookup yields CDR1 MNHNS and CDR2 SASEGT. The CDR3 loop spans 15 amino acids. This CDR3 is CASSEGWGLKDEQYF. CDR3 nucleotides: TGTGCCAGCAGTGAGGGATGGGGCCTCAAGGACGAGCAGTACTTC.

This sequence joins TRBV3-1 (or the pseudogene TRBV3-2) and TRBJ2-1; 7 bases are shared with TRBD2. The CDR3 is made up of 15 amino acids. The J segment lost 1 base and the V segment lost 4 bases, leaving 4 bases of the junction unmatched. The germline V gene encodes CDR1 LGHDT and CDR2 YNNKEL (reference sequence). CDR3 amino acids: CASSPGLMSYNEQFF. The CDR3 bases are TGTGCCAGCAGCCCGGGACTAATGTCCTACAATGAGCAGTTCTTC.

The V and J genes are TRBV5-1 and TRBJ1-6; D is uncertain. Per germline, CDR1 SGHRS and CDR2 YFSETQ. Trimming stripped 0 bases from V and 9 bases from J, with 13 bases between. The length of the CDR3 is 15 residues. Here the CDR3 reads CASSLAVQRGSPLHF. CDR3 nucleotides: TGCGCCAGCAGCTTGGCCGTACAGCGGGGTTCACCCCTCCACTTT.

The chain joins TRBV27 to TRBJ2-7; TRBD2 is a possible D gene (5 bases). Germline lookup yields CDR1 MNHEY and CDR2 SMNVEV (reference sequence). Trimming shortened V by 6 bases and J by 11 bases, and 17 bases separated the two germline ends. The length of the CDR3 is 12 residues. The DNA of the CDR3 is TGTGCCAGCAGCACCCGAGAGAGGCGGGAGTACTTC. Amino acid sequence: CASSTRERREYF.

The chain combines TRBV11-2 with TRBJ1-2; 7 nucleotides match TRBD1. Trimming cost V 4 bases and J 8 bases; bases outside gene matches: 10. The CDR3 spans 14 residues. Germline V gives CDR1 SGHAT, CDR2 FQNNGV. CDR3 DNA: TGTGCCAGCAGCTCGGACAGGACCGCGACGGGCTACACCTTC. Translation gives CASSSDRTATGYTF.

The chain combines TRBV28 with TRBJ2-7; TRBD1 might be the D (5 bases). The CDR3 extends over 15 amino acids. Looked up from germline, CDR1 is MDHEN and CDR2 is SYDVKM. Trimming removed 3 bases from V and 1 base from J, with 13 bases in between. The CDR3 DNA follows: TGTGCCAGCAGTTTCGGCAGGGTTGGGTCCTACGAGCAGTACTTC. This codes for CASSFGRVGSYEQYF.

The chain links TRBV5-4 to TRBJ2-7; 7 bases match TRBD1. Germline V gene data show CDR1 as SGHNT and CDR2 as YYREEE (reference sequence). The CDR3 has 13 amino acids. The V and J ends lost 4 bases and 3 bases, in that order; junction bases with no gene match: 4. The CDR3 region is CASSRDSYYEQYF. DNA for the CDR3: TGTGCCAGCAGCAGGGACAGTTACTACGAGCAGTACTTC.

V is TRBV6-1 and J is TRBJ1-5, with no clear D. V was pared by 2 bases and J by 5 bases, with 13 bases between. The CDR3 is made up of 15 amino acids. Germline CDR1 reads MNHNS; CDR2 reads SASEGT. As DNA, the CDR3 is TGTGCCAGCAGTGAATTAGCGGACGGCTATCAGCCCCAGCATTTT. Encoded protein: CASSELADGYQPQHF.

This clone showed up just a few times. The genes are TRBV24-1 and TRBJ2-3; D gene ambiguous. From germline, CDR1 is KGHDR and CDR2 SFDVKD. The CDR3 covers 13 residues. The V gene lost 11 bases and the J gene lost 0 bases, with 11 bases spanning the gap. In nucleotides, the CDR3 is TGTGCCATCCAGCCGACTAGCACAGATACGCAGTATTTT. It translates to CAIQPTSTDTQYF.

V usage is TRBV5-1 and J usage is TRBJ1-1, with 8 bases aligning to TRBD1. This CDR3 contains 16 residues. V shed 4 bases, J shed 5 bases, and the junction held 13 bases outside the gene matches. Germline values: CDR1 SGHRS, CDR2 YFSETQ. Written as DNA, the CDR3 is TGCGCCAGCAGCCTGGGAAATGGACAGGGCGGGACTGAAGCTTTCTTT. Its protein is CASSLGNGQGGTEAFF.

The chain recombines TRBV5-1 with TRBJ2-2; 8 nucleotides match TRBD2. Per germline, CDR1 SGHRS and CDR2 YFSETQ. V trimming: 5 bases; J trimming: 0 bases; junction bases outside the gene matches: 6. The CDR3 has 16 residues. As DNA, the CDR3 is TGCGCCAGCAGTCCCAGGACTAGCCCGAACACCGGGGAGCTGTTTTTT. This encodes CASSPRTSPNTGELFF.

This rearrangement joins TRBV29-1 to TRBJ2-5, with a possible D match to TRBD2 (6 bases). The CDR3 length is 17 residues. V was trimmed by 3 bases and J by 3 bases, leaving 23 bases between them. Germline lookup yields CDR1 SQVTM and CDR2 ANQGSEA. CDR3 coding DNA: TGCAGCGTTGATAGGGTGCGGGGCAGGGTGGACAAAGAGACCCAGTACTTC. Protein sequence: CSVDRVRGRVDKETQYF.

The chain joins TRBV4-2 to TRBJ2-3; 10 bases are a match to TRBD2. Germline CDR1 reads LGHNA; CDR2 reads YNFKEQ. The CDR3 has 19 residues. After removal of 4 bases from V and 3 bases from J, the junction contained 16 bases not matched to a gene. CDR3 residues: CASSPWGVAGGVWTDTQYF. The DNA of the CDR3 is TGTGCCAGCAGCCCTTGGGGGGTAGCGGGGGGAGTGTGGACAGATACGCAGTATTTT.

This clone was counted a few times. This chain uses TRBV5-1 with TRBJ2-1; D is perhaps TRBD2 (7 bases). The V gene lost 0 bases and the J gene lost 7 bases, with 23 bases spanning the gap. CDR3 length equals 18 residues. Germline values: CDR1 SGHRS, CDR2 YFSETQ. CDR3 residues: CASSLEGPARGAGNEQFF. The CDR3 coding sequence is TGCGCCAGCAGCTTGGAAGGCCCCGCCCGGGGGGCTGGGAATGAGCAGTTCTTC.

This chain joins TRBV18 and TRBJ1-1, with a weak D call TRBD1 (5 bases). Germline-derived CDR1 and CDR2 are KGHSH and LQKENI. This CDR3 spans 13 amino acids. Trimming left V 6 bases short and J 7 bases short, with 15 bases between. CDR3 in amino acids: CASSDTAHSEAFF. The CDR3 DNA reads as TGTGCCAGCTCGGACACGGCCCATAGTGAAGCTTTCTTT.

The chain couples TRBV4-1 to TRBJ1-1, with D possibly matching TRBD1 (6 bases). The V end was cut by 0 bases, the J end by 6 bases, with 14 bases between. Germline V gene lookup returns CDR1 MGHRA and CDR2 YSYEKL. This CDR3 has 15 amino acids. In nucleotides, the CDR3 is TGCGCCAGCAGCCAAGAGGCGGGGGGCGTCCCTGAAGCTTTCTTT. Translating gives CASSQEAGGVPEAFF.